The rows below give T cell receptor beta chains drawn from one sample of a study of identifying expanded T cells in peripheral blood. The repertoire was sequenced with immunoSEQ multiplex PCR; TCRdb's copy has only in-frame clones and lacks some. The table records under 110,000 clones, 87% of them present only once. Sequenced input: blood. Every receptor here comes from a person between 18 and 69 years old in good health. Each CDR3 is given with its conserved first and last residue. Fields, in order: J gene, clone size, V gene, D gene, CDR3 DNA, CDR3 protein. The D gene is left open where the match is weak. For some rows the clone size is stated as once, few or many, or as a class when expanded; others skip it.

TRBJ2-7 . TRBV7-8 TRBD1 TGTGCCAGCAGCCCTACGACCACACAGGGGGTCCTCTACGAGCAGTACTTC CASSPTTTQGVLYEQYF
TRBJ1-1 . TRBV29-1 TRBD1 TGCAGCGCGGACAGGGCCGATGCCATGAACACTGAAGCTTTCTTT CSADRADAMNTEAFF
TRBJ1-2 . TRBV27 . TGTGCCAGCAGTTTAAATGCGCCCGCCGGGTCTTATGGCTACACCTTC CASSLNAPAGSYGYTF
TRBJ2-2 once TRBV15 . TGTGCCACCAGCAGATCTCTAGCCGAGGCCGGGGAGCTGTTTTTT CATSRSLAEAGELFF
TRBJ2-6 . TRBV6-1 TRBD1 TGTGCCAGCACAGGGGGAGTGTCGGGGGCCAACGTCCTGACTTTC CASTGGVSGANVLTF
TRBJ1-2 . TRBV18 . TGTGCCAGCTCAAACAGGGATGACTATGGCTACACCTTC CASSNRDDYGYTF
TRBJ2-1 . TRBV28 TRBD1 TGTGCCAGCAGTCCCGGGACAGGGACCTACAATGAGCAGTTCTTC CASSPGTGTYNEQFF
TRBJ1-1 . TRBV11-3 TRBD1 TGTGCCAGCAGCCGAAACAGGGGTGACACTGAAGCTTTCTTT CASSRNRGDTEAFF
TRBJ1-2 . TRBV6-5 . TGTGCCAGCAGTTACGACCCAGGGGCGAACTATGGCTACACCTTC CASSYDPGANYGYTF
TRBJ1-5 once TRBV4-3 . TGCGCCAGTTCCGGGACACTAAATCAGCCCCAGCATTTT CASSGTLNQPQHF
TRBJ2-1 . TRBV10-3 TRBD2 TGTGCCATCAGCCACCTAACTACCCTCGGGGGGGGAAAGAATGAGCAGTTCTTC CAISHLTTLGGGKNEQFF
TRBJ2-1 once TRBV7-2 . TGTGCCAGCAGCCTCTACTACAATGAGCAGTTCTTC CASSLYYNEQFF
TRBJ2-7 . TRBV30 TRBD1 TGTGCCTGGGTGCCCTCCGGGACAGGGGGCTCTCAGTACTTC CAWVPSGTGGSQYF
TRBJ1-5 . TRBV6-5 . TGTGCCACCCAAGGGGGCAATCAGCCCCAGCATTTT CATQGGNQPQHF
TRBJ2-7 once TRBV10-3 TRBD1 TGTGCCAGTTACAGGGGTGTTGGGACCTACGAGCAGTACTTC CASYRGVGTYEQYF
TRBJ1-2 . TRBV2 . TGTGCCAGCAGGGCTTCACCGGCGGCTTTTGTCTACACCTTC CASRASPAAFVYTF
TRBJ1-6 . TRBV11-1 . TGTGCCAGCAGCCTCATACAGGGAGGCTCGGATTCACCCCTCCACTTT CASSLIQGGSDSPLHF
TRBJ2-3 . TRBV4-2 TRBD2 TGTGCCAGCAGCCAAGAACTAGCGGGGCACACAGATACGCAGTATTTT CASSQELAGHTDTQYF
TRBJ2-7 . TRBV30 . TGTGCCTGGAGTGCAGGGTTCTCCTACGAGCAGTACTTC CAWSAGFSYEQYF
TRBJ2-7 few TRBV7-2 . TGTGCCAGCAGCTTAGAAATGCCGAGCAGCCAGTACTTC CASSLEMPSSQYF
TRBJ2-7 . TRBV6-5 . TGTGCCAGCAGTCCGGGGGCCGGGTGGTACTTC CASSPGAGWYF
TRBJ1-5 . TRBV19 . TGTGCCAGTGCGACGAGCAATCAGCCCCAGCATTTT CASATSNQPQHF
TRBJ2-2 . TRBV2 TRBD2 TGTGCCAGCAAGAGGGGAGGGACCGGGGAGCTGTTTTTT CASKRGGTGELFF
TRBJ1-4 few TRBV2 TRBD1 TGTGCCAGCAGCGGGCGGACAGGGGGCGCGAATGAAAAACTGTTTTTT CASSGRTGGANEKLFF
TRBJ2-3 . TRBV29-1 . TGCAGCGTGGATCTGGGTGTAGATACGCAGTATTTT CSVDLGVDTQYF
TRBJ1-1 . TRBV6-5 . TGTGCCAGCAGTTACATCGCAGGGTTGAACACTGAAGCTTTCTTT CASSYIAGLNTEAFF
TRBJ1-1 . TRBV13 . TGTGCCAGCAGCATACGCACAGGTTACTACACTGAAGCTTTCTTT CASSIRTGYYTEAFF
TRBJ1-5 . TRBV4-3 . TGCGCCAGCAGCCAAGTTGGGGTTGGGCAGCCCCAGCATTTT CASSQVGVGQPQHF
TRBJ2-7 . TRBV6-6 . TGTGCCAGCAGGAGGGACAGTGGACCCGGGGGCTACGAGCAGTACTTC CASRRDSGPGGYEQYF
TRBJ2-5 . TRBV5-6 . TGTGCCAGCAGCCGGGGGGCACAAGAGACCCAGTACTTC CASSRGAQETQYF
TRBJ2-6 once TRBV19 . TGTGCCAGTAGAAAACCTGGGGCCAACGTCCTGACTTTC CASRKPGANVLTF
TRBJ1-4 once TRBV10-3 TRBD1 TGTGCCATCAGTGCAGGGGGCAAAGCAACTAATGAAAAACTGTTTTTT CAISAGGKATNEKLFF
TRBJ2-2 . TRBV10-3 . TGTGCCATCAGTGACTATGGGGGCGGGACGGAGCTGTTTTTT CAISDYGGGTELFF
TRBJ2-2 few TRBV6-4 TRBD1 TGTGCCAGCAGAAACACAAACAGGGGTTCGGCCGGGGAGCTGTTTTTT CASRNTNRGSAGELFF
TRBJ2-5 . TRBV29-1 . TGCAGCGTCGGGTCCGGGGTCATAGGGGAGACCCAGTACTTC CSVGSGVIGETQYF
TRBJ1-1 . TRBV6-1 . TGTGCCAGCAGTACTCTGGAGGGCACTGAAGCTTTCTTT CASSTLEGTEAFF
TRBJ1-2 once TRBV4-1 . TGCGCCAGCAGCCAAATGAACAAGGGAAAGAATGGCTACACCTTC CASSQMNKGKNGYTF
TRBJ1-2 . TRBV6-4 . TGTGCCAGCAGCCCCTCCGGAGGGGAGGGCTATGGCTACACCTTC CASSPSGGEGYGYTF
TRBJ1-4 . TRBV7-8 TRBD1 TGTGCCAGCAGCCTAAGAGCGCCGGGACAGGGGAATGAAAAACTGTTTTTT CASSLRAPGQGNEKLFF
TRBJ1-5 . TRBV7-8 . TGTGCCAGCAGCTTATGGGCGGATTCTGGGCCCCAGCATTTT CASSLWADSGPQHF
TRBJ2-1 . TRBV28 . TGTGCCAGCCTGCGGGCGGGAAGGTTGGATGAGCAGTTCTTC CASLRAGRLDEQFF
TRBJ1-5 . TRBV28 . TGTGCCAGCAGGACAGCCAATCAGCCCCAGCATTTT CASRTANQPQHF
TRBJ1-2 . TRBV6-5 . TGTGCCAGCAATGGGGCAGGGAAAGGCTACACCTTC CASNGAGKGYTF
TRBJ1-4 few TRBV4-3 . TGCGCCAGCAGCCAAGAAGGCAGCAAAAAACTGTTTTTT CASSQEGSKKLFF
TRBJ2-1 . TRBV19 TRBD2 TGTGCCAGTAGTAGGGGGACTAGCGGCTACAATGAGCAGTTCTTC CASSRGTSGYNEQFF
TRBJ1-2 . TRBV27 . TGTGCCAGCAGTTTAACAGGGAACTATGGCTACACCTTC CASSLTGNYGYTF
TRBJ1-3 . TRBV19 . TGTGCCAGTAGTACCGGCACTCTTAGCTCTGGAAACACCATATATTTT CASSTGTLSSGNTIYF
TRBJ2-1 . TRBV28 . TGTGCCAGCAGTTTACGTCCCCTTAGCGAGCAGTTCTTC CASSLRPLSEQFF
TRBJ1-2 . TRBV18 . TGTGCCAGCTCCCCCTCGGTGACTTATGGCTACACCTTC CASSPSVTYGYTF
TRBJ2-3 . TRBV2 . TGTGCCAGCAGTGCCCGGCCAACAGATACGCAGTATTTT CASSARPTDTQYF